This T cell receptor beta chain is drawn from a study of blood T cell repertoires in COVID-19. The overall study: Acute and convalescent COVID-19 samples came from the United States, Italy and Spain. PBMCs, B-cell-depleted T cells, or T cells were the source of the cDNA or gDNA that made up the material.

Only a few counts were recorded for this clone. The assay was immunoSEQ multiplex PCR, and TCRdb's table has in-frame clones only and misses some. The sample holds fewer than 200,000 clones, 70% to 90% seen once. This CDR3 spans 14 amino acids. V trimming: 0 bases; J trimming: 6 bases; junction bases outside the gene matches: 4. Germline assignment: CDR1 MNHEY and CDR2 SVGAGI. The V call is TRBV6-5, the J call TRBJ2-7, with 8 bases that match TRBD1. This TCR was sampled from a man between 35 and 55 years old with active or convalescent COVID-19. The specimen was peripheral blood. CDR3 bases: TGTGCCAGCAGTTACTCGGGACAGGAGGGCGAGCAGTACTTC. This translates into CASSYSGQEGEQYF.